The 5 T cell receptor beta chains reported below all come from one sample, sequenced in a study of cytomegalovirus exposure and HLA in healthy donors. Primers included in the PCR were 60 Vbeta and 13 Jbeta primers. Repertoires were generated with immunoSEQ multiplex PCR, while TCRdb's copy carries only in-frame clones and drops some. Altogether around 190,000 clones are present, around four fifths being singletons, with the ten largest covering roughly 0.99%. The source material was PBMCs. These receptors were collected from a woman aged 40 to 50 in good health and CMV-seronegative.

The chain employs TRBV30 and TRBJ2-1; maybe TRBD1 (6 bases). The ends were cut back, 0 bases at V and 3 bases at J, with 9 bases in the middle. The CDR3 is 14 residues long. The germline V gene encodes CDR1 GTSNPN and CDR2 SVGIG (reference sequence). CDR3 amino acids: CAWSVPGVYNEQFF. CDR3 nucleotides: TGTGCCTGGAGTGTACCAGGGGTCTACAATGAGCAGTTCTTC.

The chain links TRBV7-9 to TRBJ2-5, with D perhaps matching TRBD1 (6 bases). The end of the DNA aligns better with TRBJ2-7, so the J call may be wrong. In germline, CDR1 is SEHNR, CDR2 FQNEAQ (reference sequence). This CDR3 is built from 14 residues. The chain's CDR3 is CASSLAGANYEQYF. CDR3 bases: TGTGCCAGCAGCTTGGCAGGGGCTAACTACGAGCAGTACTTC.

The chain has TRBV4-3 and TRBJ1-6; D call uncertain. This CDR3 contains 14 residues. Germline V gene lookup returns CDR1 LGHNA and CDR2 YSLEER. The ends were cut back, 0 bases at V and 8 bases at J, with 8 bases in the middle. The CDR3 loop is CASSQDARDSPLHF. CDR3 DNA sequence: TGCGCCAGCAGCCAAGATGCGAGGGATTCACCCCTCCACTTT.

The chain couples TRBV7-3 to TRBJ1-1; D unclear. The CDR3 extends over 17 amino acids. Germline V CDR1 and CDR2: SGHTA, FQGTGA. Trimming removed 1 base at V and 6 bases at J, with 21 bases between. The CDR3 DNA sequence: TGTGCCAGCAGCTTAATGGGTGTCACAGCCGGAGGCGCTGAAGCTTTCTTT. It encodes CASSLMGVTAGGAEAFF.

A single count supports this clone. The genes are TRBV11-3 and TRBJ2-7; D might be TRBD2 (6 bases). The CDR3 sequence is 16 residues long. Germline loops: CDR1 SGHNT, CDR2 YENEEA. The V end was cut by 3 bases, the J end by 5 bases, with 20 bases between. The CDR3 loop reads CASSLGGSLGTDEQYV. CDR3 bases: TGTGCCAGCAGCTTGGGAGGCTCGTTGGGGACGGACGAGCAGTACGTC.